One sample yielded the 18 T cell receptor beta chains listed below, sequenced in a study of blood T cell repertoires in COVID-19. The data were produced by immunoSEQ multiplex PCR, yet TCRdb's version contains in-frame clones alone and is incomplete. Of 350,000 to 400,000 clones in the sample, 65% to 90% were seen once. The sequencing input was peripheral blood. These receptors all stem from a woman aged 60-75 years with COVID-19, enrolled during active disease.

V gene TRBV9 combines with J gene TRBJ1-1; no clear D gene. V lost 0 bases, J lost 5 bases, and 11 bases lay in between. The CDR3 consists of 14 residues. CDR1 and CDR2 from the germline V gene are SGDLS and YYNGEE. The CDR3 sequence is CASSVGGLRTEAFF. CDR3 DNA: TGTGCCAGCAGCGTAGGAGGGTTACGGACTGAAGCTTTCTTT.

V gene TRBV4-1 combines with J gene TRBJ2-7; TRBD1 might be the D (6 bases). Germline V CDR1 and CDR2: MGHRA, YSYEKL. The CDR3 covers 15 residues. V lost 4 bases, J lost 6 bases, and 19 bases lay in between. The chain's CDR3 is CASSPGVGQRAEQYF. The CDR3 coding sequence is TGCGCCAGCAGCCCCGGGGTAGGACAGCGAGCCGAGCAGTACTTC.

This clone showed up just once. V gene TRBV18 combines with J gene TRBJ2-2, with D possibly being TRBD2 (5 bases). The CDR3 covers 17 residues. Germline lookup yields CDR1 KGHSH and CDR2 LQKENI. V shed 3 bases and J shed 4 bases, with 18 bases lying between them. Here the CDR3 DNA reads TGTGCCAGCTCACCTTACTTAAGGACGGCGGGCACCGGGGAGCTGTTTTTT. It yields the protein CASSPYLRTAGTGELFF.

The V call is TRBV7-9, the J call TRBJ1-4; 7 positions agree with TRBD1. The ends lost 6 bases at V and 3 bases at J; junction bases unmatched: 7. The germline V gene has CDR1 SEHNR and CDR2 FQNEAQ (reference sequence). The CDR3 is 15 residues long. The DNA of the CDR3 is TGTGCCAGCAGTTTCGACAGGGTAGCTAATGAAAAACTGTTTTTT. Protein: CASSFDRVANEKLFF.

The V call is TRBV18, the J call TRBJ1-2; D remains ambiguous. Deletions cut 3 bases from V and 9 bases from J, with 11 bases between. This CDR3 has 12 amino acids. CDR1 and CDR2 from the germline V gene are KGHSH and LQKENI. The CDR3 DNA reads TGTGCCAGCTCACCGACCGAGGATAGCTACACCTTC. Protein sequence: CASSPTEDSYTF.

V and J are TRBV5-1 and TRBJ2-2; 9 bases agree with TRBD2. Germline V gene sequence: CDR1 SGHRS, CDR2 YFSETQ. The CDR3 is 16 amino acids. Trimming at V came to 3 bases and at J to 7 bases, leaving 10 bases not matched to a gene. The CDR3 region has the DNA TGCGCCAGCAGCTCCTTGGCGGGGGGGCTAGGCGGGGAGCTGTTTTTT. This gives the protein CASSSLAGGLGGELFF.

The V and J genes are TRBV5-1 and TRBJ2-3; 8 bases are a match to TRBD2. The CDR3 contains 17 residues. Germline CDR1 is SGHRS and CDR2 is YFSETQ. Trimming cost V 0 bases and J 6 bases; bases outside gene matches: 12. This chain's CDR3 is CASSLAGTSYGQDTQYF. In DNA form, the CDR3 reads TGCGCCAGCAGCTTGGCCGGGACTAGTTACGGCCAGGATACGCAGTATTTT.

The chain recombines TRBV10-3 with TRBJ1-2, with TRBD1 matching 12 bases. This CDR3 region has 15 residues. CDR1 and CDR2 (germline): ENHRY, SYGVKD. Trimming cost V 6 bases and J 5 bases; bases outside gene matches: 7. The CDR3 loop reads CAISPGQGARYGYTF. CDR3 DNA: TGTGCCATCAGCCCGGGACAGGGGGCGCGATATGGCTACACCTTC.

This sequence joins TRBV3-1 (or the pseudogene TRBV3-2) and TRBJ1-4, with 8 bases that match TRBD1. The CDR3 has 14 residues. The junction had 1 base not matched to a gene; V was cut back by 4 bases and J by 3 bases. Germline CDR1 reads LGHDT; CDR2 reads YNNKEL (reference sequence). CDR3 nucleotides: TGTGCCAGCAGCCCGGACAGGGCTAATGAAAAACTGTTTTTT. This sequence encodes CASSPDRANEKLFF.

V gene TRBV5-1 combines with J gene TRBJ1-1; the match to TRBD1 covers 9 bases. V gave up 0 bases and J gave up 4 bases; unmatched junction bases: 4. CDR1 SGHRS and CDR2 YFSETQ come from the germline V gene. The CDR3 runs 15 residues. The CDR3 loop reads CASSLEGQGGTEAFF. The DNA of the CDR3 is TGCGCCAGCAGCTTGGAGGGACAGGGTGGCACTGAAGCTTTCTTT.

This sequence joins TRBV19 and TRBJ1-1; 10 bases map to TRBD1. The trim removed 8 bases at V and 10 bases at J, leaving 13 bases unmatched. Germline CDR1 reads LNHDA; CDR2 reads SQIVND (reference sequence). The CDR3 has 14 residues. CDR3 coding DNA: TGTGCCAGTTACCCGGGACAGGGGACTTTAGGAGCTTTCTTT. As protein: CASYPGQGTLGAFF.

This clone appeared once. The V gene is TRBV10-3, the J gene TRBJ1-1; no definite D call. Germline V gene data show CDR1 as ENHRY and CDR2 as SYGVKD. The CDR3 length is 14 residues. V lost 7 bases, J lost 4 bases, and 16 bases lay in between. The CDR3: CAIIVEGVGTEAFF. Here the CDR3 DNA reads TGTGCCATCATCGTCGAGGGAGTGGGCACTGAAGCTTTCTTT.

The CDR3 DNA is TGTGCCAGCAGCCGGCCTGGGCAGTACGGCTCCAATGAGCAGTTCTTC. It translates to CASSRPGQYGSNEQFF. The chain combines TRBV11-3 with TRBJ2-1; no clear D. The CDR3 consists of 16 residues. V was trimmed by 5 bases and J by 6 bases, leaving 20 bases between them. Germline CDR1 reads SGHNT; CDR2 reads YENEEA.

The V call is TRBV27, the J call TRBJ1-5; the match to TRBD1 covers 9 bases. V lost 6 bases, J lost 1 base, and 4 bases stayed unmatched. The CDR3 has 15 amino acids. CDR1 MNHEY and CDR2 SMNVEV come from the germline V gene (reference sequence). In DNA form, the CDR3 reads TGTGCCAGCAGACAGGGGGCGGGGAGCAATCAGCCCCAGCATTTT. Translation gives CASRQGAGSNQPQHF.

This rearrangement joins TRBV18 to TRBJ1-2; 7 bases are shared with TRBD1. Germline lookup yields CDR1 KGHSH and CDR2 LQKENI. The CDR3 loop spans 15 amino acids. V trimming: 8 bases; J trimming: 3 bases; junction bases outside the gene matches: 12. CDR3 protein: CASTQGTGEDYGYTF. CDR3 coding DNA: TGTGCCAGCACCCAAGGAACAGGGGAGGACTATGGCTACACCTTC.

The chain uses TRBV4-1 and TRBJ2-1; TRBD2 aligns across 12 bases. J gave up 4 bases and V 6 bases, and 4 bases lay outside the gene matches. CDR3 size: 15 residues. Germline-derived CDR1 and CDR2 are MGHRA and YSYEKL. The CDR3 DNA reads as TGCGCCAGCAGACAAACTAGCGGGGGGTACAATGAGCAGTTCTTC. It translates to CASRQTSGGYNEQFF.

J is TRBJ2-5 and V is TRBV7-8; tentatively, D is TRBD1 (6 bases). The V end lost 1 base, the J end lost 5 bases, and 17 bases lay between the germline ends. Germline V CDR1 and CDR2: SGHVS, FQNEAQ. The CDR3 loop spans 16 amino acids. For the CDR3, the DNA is TGTGCCAGCAGCTTAGTAGGAACCAGGGGAGAGGAGACCCAGTACTTC. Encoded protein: CASSLVGTRGEETQYF.

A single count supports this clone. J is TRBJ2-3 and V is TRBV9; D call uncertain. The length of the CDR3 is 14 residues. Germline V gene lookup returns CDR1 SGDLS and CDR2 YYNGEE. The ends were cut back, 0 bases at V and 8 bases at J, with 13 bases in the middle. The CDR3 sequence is CASSVAPTATTQYF. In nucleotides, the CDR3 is TGTGCCAGCAGCGTAGCGCCCACTGCTACTACGCAGTATTTT.